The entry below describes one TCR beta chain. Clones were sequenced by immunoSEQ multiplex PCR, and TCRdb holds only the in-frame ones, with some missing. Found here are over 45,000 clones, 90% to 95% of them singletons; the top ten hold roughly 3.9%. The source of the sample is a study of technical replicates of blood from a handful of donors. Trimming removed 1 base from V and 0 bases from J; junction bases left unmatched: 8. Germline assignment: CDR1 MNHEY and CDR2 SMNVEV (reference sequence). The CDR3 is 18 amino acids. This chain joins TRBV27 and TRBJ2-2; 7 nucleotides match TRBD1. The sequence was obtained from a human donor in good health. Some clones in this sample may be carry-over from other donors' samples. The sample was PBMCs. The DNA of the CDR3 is TGTGCCAGCAGTTTATTTGGTCTGGGGACAGCGAACACCGGGGAGCTGTTTTTT. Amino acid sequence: CASSLFGLGTANTGELFF.